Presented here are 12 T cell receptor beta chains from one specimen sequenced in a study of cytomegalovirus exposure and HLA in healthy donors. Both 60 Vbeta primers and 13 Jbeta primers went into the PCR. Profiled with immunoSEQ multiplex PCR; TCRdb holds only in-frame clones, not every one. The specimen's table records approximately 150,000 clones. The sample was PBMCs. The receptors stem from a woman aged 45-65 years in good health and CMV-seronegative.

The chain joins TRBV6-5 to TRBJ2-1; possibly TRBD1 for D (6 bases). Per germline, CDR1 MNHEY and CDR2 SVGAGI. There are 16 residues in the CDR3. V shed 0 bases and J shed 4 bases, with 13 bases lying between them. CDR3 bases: TGTGCCAGCAGTTACTCTATGCAGGGGATTTACAATGAGCAGTTCTTC. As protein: CASSYSMQGIYNEQFF.

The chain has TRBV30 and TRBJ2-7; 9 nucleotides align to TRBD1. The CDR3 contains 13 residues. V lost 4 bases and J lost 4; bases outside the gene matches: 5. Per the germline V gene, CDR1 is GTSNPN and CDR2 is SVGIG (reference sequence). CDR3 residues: CAWNPDRGYEQYF. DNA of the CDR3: TGTGCCTGGAACCCTGACAGGGGGTACGAGCAGTACTTC.

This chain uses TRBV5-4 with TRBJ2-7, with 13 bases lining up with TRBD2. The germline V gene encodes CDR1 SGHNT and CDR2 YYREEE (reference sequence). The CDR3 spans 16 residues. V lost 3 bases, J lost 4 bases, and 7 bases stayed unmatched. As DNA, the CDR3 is TGTGCCAGCAGCTCACTAGCGGGAGGGCCGGGGTACGAGCAGTACTTC. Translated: CASSSLAGGPGYEQYF.

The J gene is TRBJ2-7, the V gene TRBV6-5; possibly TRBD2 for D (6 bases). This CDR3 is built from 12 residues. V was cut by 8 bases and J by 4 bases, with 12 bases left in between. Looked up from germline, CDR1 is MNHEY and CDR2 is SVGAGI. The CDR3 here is CASGTDGYEQYF. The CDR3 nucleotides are TGTGCCAGCGGGACTGACGGTTACGAGCAGTACTTC.

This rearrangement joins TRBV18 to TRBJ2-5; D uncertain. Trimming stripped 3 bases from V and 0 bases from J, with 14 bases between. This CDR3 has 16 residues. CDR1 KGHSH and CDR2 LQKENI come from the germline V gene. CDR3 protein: CASSPARSAHQETQYF. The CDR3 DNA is TGTGCCAGCTCACCGGCTAGATCAGCCCACCAAGAGACCCAGTACTTC.

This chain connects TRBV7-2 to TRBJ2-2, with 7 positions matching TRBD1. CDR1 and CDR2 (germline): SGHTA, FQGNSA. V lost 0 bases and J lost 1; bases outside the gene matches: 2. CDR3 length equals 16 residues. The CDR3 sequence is CASSLAGTENTGELFF. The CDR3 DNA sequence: TGTGCCAGCAGCTTAGCCGGGACAGAGAACACCGGGGAGCTGTTTTTT.

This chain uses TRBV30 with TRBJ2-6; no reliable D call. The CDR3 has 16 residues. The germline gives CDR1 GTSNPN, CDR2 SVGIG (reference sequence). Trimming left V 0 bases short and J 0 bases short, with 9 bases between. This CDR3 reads CAWSVQAISGANVLTF. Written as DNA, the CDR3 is TGTGCCTGGAGTGTCCAGGCTATCTCTGGGGCCAACGTCCTGACTTTC.

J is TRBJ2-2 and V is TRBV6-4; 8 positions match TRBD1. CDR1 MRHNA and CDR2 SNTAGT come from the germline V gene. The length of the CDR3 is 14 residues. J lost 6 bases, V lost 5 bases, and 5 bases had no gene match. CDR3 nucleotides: TGTGCCAGCAGTCCGGGACAGGACGCCGGGGAGCTGTTTTTT. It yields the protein CASSPGQDAGELFF.

The CDR3 reads CASSVSQVEDSSGNTIYF. The CDR3 nucleotides are TGTGCCAGCAGCGTGTCTCAAGTCGAGGACAGCTCTGGAAACACCATATATTTT. The chain has TRBV9 and TRBJ1-3; D may be TRBD1 (6 bases). Trimming removed 2 bases at V and 0 bases at J, with 18 bases between. The CDR3 runs 18 residues. Per the germline V gene, CDR1 is SGDLS and CDR2 is YYNGEE.

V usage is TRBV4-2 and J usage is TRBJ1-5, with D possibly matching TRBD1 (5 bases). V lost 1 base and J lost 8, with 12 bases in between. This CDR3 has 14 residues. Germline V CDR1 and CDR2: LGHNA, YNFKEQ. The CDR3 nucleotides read TGTGCCAGCAGCCAAGCCCAGGGCGTAGAGCCCCAGCATTTT. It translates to CASSQAQGVEPQHF.

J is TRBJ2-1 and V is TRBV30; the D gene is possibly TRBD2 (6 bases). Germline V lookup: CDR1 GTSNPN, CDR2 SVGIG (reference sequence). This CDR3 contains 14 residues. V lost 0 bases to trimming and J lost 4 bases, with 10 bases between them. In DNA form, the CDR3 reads TGTGCCTGGAGTGTGGCGGGGCCTTACAATGAGCAGTTCTTC. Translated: CAWSVAGPYNEQFF. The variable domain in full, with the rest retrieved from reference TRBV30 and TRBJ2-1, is SQTIHQWPATLVQPVGSPLSLECTVEGTSNPNLYWYRQAAGRGLQLLFYSVGIGQISSEVPQNLSASRPQDRQFILSSKKLLLSDSGFYLCAWSVAGPYNEQFFGPGTRLTVL.

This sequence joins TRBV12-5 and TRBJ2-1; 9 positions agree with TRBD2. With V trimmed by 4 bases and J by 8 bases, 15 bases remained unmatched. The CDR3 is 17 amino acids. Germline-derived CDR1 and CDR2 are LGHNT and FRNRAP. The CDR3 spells CASGSYRGLADGDEQFF. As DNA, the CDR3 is TGTGCTAGTGGTTCTTACCGGGGACTAGCAGATGGCGATGAGCAGTTCTTC.